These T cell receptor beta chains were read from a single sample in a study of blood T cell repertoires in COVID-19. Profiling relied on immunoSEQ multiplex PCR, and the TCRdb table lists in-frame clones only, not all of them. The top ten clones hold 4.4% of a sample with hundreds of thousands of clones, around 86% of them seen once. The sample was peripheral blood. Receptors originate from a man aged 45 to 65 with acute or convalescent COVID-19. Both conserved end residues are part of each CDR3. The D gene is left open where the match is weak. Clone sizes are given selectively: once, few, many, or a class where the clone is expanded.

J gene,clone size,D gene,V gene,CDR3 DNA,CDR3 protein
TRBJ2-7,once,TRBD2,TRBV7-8,TGTGCCAGCAGCCGGGACTACTCCTACGAGCAGTACTTC,CASSRDYSYEQYF
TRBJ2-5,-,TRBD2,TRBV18,TGTGCCAGCTCACCACCTTCCAGCGGGGGCTTCACCGGTGGGACCCAGTACTTC,CASSPPSSGGFTGGTQYF
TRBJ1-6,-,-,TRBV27,TGTGCCAGCAGTTTAAGGCCGACAGGACGCAATTCACCCCTCCACTTT,CASSLRPTGRNSPLHF
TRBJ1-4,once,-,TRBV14,TGTGCCAGCAGCCAGGCCCCGGCAGGTTATGAAAAACTGTTTTTT,CASSQAPAGYEKLFF
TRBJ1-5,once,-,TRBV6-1,TGTGCCAGCAGTGGCAATCAAAGGTGGGCCCATCAGCCCCAGCATTTT,CASSGNQRWAHQPQHF
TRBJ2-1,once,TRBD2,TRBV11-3,TGTGCCAGCAGCTCGACTAGCGGGGGCTCCTACAATGAGCAGTTCTTC,CASSSTSGGSYNEQFF
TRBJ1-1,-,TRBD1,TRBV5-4,TGTGCCAGCAGCTTGGGACAGGGGGCCGACACTGAAGCTTTCTTT,CASSLGQGADTEAFF
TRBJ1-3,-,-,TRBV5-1,TGCGCCAGCAGCTGGGATATCGAGACAGGCGGTCCCATATATTTT,CASSWDIETGGPIYF
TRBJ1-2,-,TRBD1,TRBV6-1,TGTGCCAGCAGTGAAAGGGGGACAGGCGGCGGCTACACCTTC,CASSERGTGGGYTF
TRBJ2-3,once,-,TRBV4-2,TGTGCCAGCAGCCAAGATCCAGGAGGGGCAGATACGCAGTATTTT,CASSQDPGGADTQYF
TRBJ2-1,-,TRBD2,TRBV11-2,TGTGCCAGCAGCTTATCCCTAGCGGGGTTAGACAATGAGCAGTTCTTC,CASSLSLAGLDNEQFF
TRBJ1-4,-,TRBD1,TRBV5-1,TGCGCCAGCAGCGCCGGGGGACAGGGGAATGAAAAACTGTTTTTT,CASSAGGQGNEKLFF
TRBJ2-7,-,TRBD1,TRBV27,TGTGCCAGCAGTTTCGGGACAGGGGGGGGCTGGTCGCACTTC,CASSFGTGGGWSHF
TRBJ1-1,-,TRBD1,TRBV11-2,TGTGCCAGCAGGGGACAGGGGCTAATGAACACTGAAGCTTTCTTT,CASRGQGLMNTEAFF
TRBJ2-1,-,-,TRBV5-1,TGCGCCAGCAGCCAGGCCGGGAGTAACAATGAGCAGTTCTTC,CASSQAGSNNEQFF
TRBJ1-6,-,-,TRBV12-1,TGTGCCAGCAGCCACGGGGGGTTGAGCTCCTATAATTCACCCCTCCACTTT,CASSHGGLSSYNSPLHF
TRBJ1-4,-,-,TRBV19,TGTGCCAGTACCATAGCCGCTCATTTTAATGAAAAACTGTTTTTT,CASTIAAHFNEKLFF
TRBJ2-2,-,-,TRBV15,TGTGCCACCAGCAGAGGCAAGGGCCGTCGGGGGAACACCGGGGAGCTGTTTTTT,CATSRGKGRRGNTGELFF